The next 31 T cell receptor beta chains were all read from a single sample in a study of OX40 agonist ivuxolimab in advanced cancers. Produced via immunoSEQ multiplex PCR; TCRdb's table is partial and in-frame only. The table shows 100,000 to 120,000 clones, with approximately 89% occurring only once. This material consisted of CD4+ or CD8+ T cells sorted from blood, taken in a trial of the OX40 agonist ivuxolimab. These receptors were obtained from an adult with an advanced solid tumor such as melanoma, head and neck, liver or kidney cancer.

The chain links TRBV6-1 to TRBJ1-2, with D hard to call. V dropped 5 bases and J dropped 8 bases, with 9 bases sitting between them. CDR1 and CDR2 from the germline V gene are MNHNS and SASEGT. CDR3 size: 11 residues. CDR3 residues: CASSHAGGYTF. CDR3 coding DNA: TGTGCCAGCAGTCACGCCGGAGGCTACACCTTC.

The chain carries TRBV7-5 and TRBJ2-7. TRBV7-5 is a pseudogene. This CDR3 is 18 amino acids long. CDR3 in DNA: TGTGCCAGAAGCCTAATAAGGACCCGAGGGGCGCTGGCCTACGAGCAGTACTTC. Protein sequence: CARSLIRTRGALAYEQYF.

The J gene is TRBJ2-7, the V gene TRBV19; D is unresolved. Trimming took 3 bases from V and 1 from J, leaving 13 bases between them. From germline, CDR1 is LNHDA and CDR2 SQIVND (reference sequence). This CDR3 comprises 15 residues. In DNA, the CDR3 is TGTGCCAGTAGTATGCACGTACGACCATCCTACGAGCAGTACTTC. Protein sequence: CASSMHVRPSYEQYF.

V gene TRBV9 combines with J gene TRBJ1-2, with 8 bases lining up with TRBD1. The CDR3 has 13 residues. The trim removed 8 bases at V and 4 bases at J, leaving 7 bases unmatched. Germline V gene data show CDR1 as SGDLS and CDR2 as YYNGEE. CDR3 sequence: CASSDRASYGYTF. CDR3 in DNA: TGTGCCAGTTCGGACAGGGCCTCCTATGGCTACACCTTC. Drawing the rest from reference TRBV9 and TRBJ1-2, the complete variable domain is DSGVTQTPKHLITATGQRVTLRCSPRSGDLSVYWYQQSLDQGLQFLIQYYNGEERAKGNILERFSAQQFPDLHSELNLSSLELGDSALYFCASSDRASYGYTFGSGTRLTVV.

The V and J genes are TRBV6-1 and TRBJ1-1; possibly TRBD1 for D (6 bases). The CDR3 consists of 15 residues. The germline gives CDR1 MNHNS, CDR2 SASEGT. V was clipped by 5 bases and J by 10 bases, with 23 bases between them. The CDR3 loop reads CASSPRVGGRTGAFF. For the CDR3, the DNA is TGTGCCAGCAGTCCCAGAGTTGGGGGCAGGACGGGAGCTTTCTTT.

CDR3 in DNA: TGTGCCAGCAGCTTCACCCCCGGCATGGGCGAGCAGTACTTC. This gives the protein CASSFTPGMGEQYF. V gene TRBV7-9 combines with J gene TRBJ2-7; D gene ambiguous. The CDR3 spans 14 residues. CDR1 and CDR2 from the germline V gene are SEHNR and FQNEAQ (reference sequence). Trimming removed 3 bases from V and 6 bases from J, with 15 bases in between.

J is TRBJ1-3 and V is TRBV6-6; 7 bases are a match to TRBD1. Germline V gives CDR1 MNHNY, CDR2 SVGAGI (reference sequence). There are 16 residues in the CDR3. The junction had 9 bases not matched to a gene; V was cut back by 7 bases and J by 0 bases. The CDR3 DNA reads TGTGCCAGCACCCAAAAGGGGGCTCCCTCTGGAAACACCATATATTTT. This sequence encodes CASTQKGAPSGNTIYF.

This rearrangement joins TRBV18 to TRBJ2-3, with 7 bases that match TRBD2. Germline CDR1 and CDR2: KGHSH and LQKENI. V dropped 8 bases and J dropped 4; count of bases not matched to a gene: 12. CDR3 length equals 15 residues. In DNA, the CDR3 is TGTGCCAGCCACCCGCAAGGGAGGGCCGCAGATACGCAGTATTTT. This translates into CASHPQGRAADTQYF.

CDR3 sequence: CASSITGTGDYGYTF. The CDR3 DNA reads as TGTGCCAGCAGTATCACCGGGACAGGGGATTATGGCTACACCTTC. This rearrangement joins TRBV27 to TRBJ1-2; 10 bases align to TRBD1. The germline V gene has CDR1 MNHEY and CDR2 SMNVEV (reference sequence). J gave up 5 bases and V 5 bases, and 8 bases lay outside the gene matches. The CDR3 is 15 residues long.

This clone was picked up one time. The chain combines TRBV6-5 with TRBJ1-2, with D possibly being TRBD1 (6 bases). The CDR3 covers 14 residues. In germline, CDR1 is MNHEY, CDR2 SVGAGI. Trimming pared 7 bases from V and 3 bases from J, leaving 15 bases between. The DNA for the CDR3 is TGTGCCAGCACTCCCCCAGGACAGTACTATGGCTACACCTTC. As protein: CASTPPGQYYGYTF.

The gene calls are TRBV15 and TRBJ2-3; 14 bases align to TRBD2. CDR3 length: 21 residues. CDR1 is LNHNV, CDR2 YYDKDF, per germline (reference sequence). The ends lost 1 base at V and 1 base at J; junction bases unmatched: 13. CDR3 coding DNA: TGTGCCACCAGCAGAGTGCGGCCGGGACTAGCGGGAGTACCCGGCACAGATACGCAGTATTTT. It encodes CATSRVRPGLAGVPGTDTQYF.

The chain couples TRBV4-2 to TRBJ1-2; 9 bases line up with TRBD1. Germline V gene data show CDR1 as LGHNA and CDR2 as YNFKEQ. The CDR3 has 17 amino acids. Germline trimming cut 2 bases from V and 4 bases from J; bases unmatched to any gene: 11. The CDR3 nucleotides read TGTGCCAGCAGCCAACCCAGAAGTTTACAGGGGGCCTATGGCTACACCTTC. It codes for CASSQPRSLQGAYGYTF.

This sequence joins TRBV14 and TRBJ2-3; possible D gene TRBD2, 6 bases. V shed 0 bases and J shed 14 bases, with 21 bases lying between them. The germline CDR1 and CDR2 sequences are SGHDN and FVKESK. The CDR3 is 15 residues long. The CDR3 sequence is CASSQDPRPRELRYF. DNA for the CDR3: TGTGCCAGCAGCCAAGACCCCCGGCCCCGGGAGCTGCGGTATTTT. The full variable domain, its missing parts supplied by reference TRBV14 and TRBJ2-3, is EAGVTQFPSHSVIEKGQTVTLRCDPISGHDNLYWYRRVMGKEIKFLLHFVKESKQDESGMPNNRFLAERTGGTYSTLKVQPAELEDSGVYFCASSQDPRPRELRYFGPGTRLTVL.

This clone was observed a handful of times. This chain uses TRBV19 with TRBJ1-1; D may be TRBD1 (5 bases). V was clipped by 4 bases and J by 1 base, with 10 bases between them. CDR3 length: 14 amino acids. Germline V gene lookup returns CDR1 LNHDA and CDR2 SQIVND (reference sequence). The CDR3 bases are TGTGCCAGTAGTAGGGACCTACAGAACACTGAAGCTTTCTTT. Protein sequence: CASSRDLQNTEAFF.

This clone has a count of ten or more. The chain couples TRBV9 to TRBJ2-2, with TRBD1 as a possible D gene (5 bases). Germline values: CDR1 SGDLS, CDR2 YYNGEE. With 0 bases removed from V and 1 base from J, the gap between germline ends came to 7 bases. This CDR3 is built from 15 residues. The CDR3 coding sequence is TGTGCCAGCAGCGTAGTTCAGGGGAACACCGGGGAGCTGTTTTTT. Amino acids: CASSVVQGNTGELFF.

V and J are TRBV2 and TRBJ1-1; tentative D call: TRBD1 (6 bases). The CDR3 length is 16 residues. The V end was cut by 0 bases, the J end by 0 bases, with 11 bases between. Looked up from germline, CDR1 is SNHLY and CDR2 is FYNNEI. The CDR3 here is CASSEALGGMNTEAFF. DNA of the CDR3: TGTGCCAGCAGTGAAGCGCTGGGGGGCATGAACACTGAAGCTTTCTTT.

The chain is built from TRBV2 and TRBJ1-1, with D maybe TRBD1 (6 bases). From germline, CDR1 is SNHLY and CDR2 FYNNEI. The CDR3 runs 14 residues. Trimming pared 5 bases from V and 0 bases from J, leaving 10 bases between. CDR3 region: CASSLNRVNTEAFF. The CDR3 DNA reads as TGTGCCAGCAGTTTAAACAGGGTGAACACTGAAGCTTTCTTT.

This clone has only one observation. This chain connects TRBV5-1 to TRBJ2-1; 7 bases are shared with TRBD2. With V trimmed by 2 bases and J by 10 bases, 12 bases remained unmatched. The germline gives CDR1 SGHRS, CDR2 YFSETQ. The CDR3 spans 15 residues. The CDR3 loop is CASSLGLGVLKEQFF. The CDR3 coding sequence is TGCGCCAGCAGCTTAGGACTAGGCGTCCTTAAGGAGCAGTTCTTC.

The genes are TRBV5-5 and TRBJ2-7; 12 bases line up with TRBD2. The germline CDR1 and CDR2 sequences are SGHKS and YYEKEE (reference sequence). J lost 9 bases, V lost 4 bases, and 8 bases had no gene match. The CDR3 consists of 14 residues. CDR3 nucleotide sequence: TGTGCCAGCAGCCGTCCTAGCGGGAGGGCCCCGCAGTACTTC. It yields the protein CASSRPSGRAPQYF.

A remark on this clone: This sample includes further DNA sequences coding for the same CDR3. The chain's CDR3 is CASSLEGGSTDTQYF. The CDR3 DNA follows: TGCGCCAGCAGCTTGGAGGGCGGCAGCACAGATACGCAGTATTTT. The chain has TRBV5-1 and TRBJ2-3; D remains unclear. The CDR3 loop spans 15 amino acids. Deletions cut 0 bases from V and 0 bases from J, with 8 bases between. Germline V gene data show CDR1 as SGHRS and CDR2 as YFSETQ.

This clone was seen only a few times. V is TRBV5-6 and J is TRBJ2-7; no clear D. Trimming took off 2 bases at V and 2 bases at J, with 8 bases between the two ends. Germline V gene lookup returns CDR1 SGHDT and CDR2 YYEEEE. The CDR3 has 13 residues. DNA for the CDR3: TGTGCCAGCAGCTTCGGCTTTACCTACGAGCAGTACTTC. Its translation is CASSFGFTYEQYF. Using reference TRBV5-6 and TRBJ2-7 for the parts outside the CDR3, the full variable domain is DAGVTQSPTHLIKTRGQQVTLRCSPKSGHDTVSWYQQALGQGPQFIFQYYEEEERQRGNFPDRFSGHQFPNYSSELNVNALLLGDSALYLCASSFGFTYEQYFGPGTRLTVT.

V is TRBV6-1 and J is TRBJ1-2; TRBD1 is a possible D gene (5 bases). The ends were cut back, 3 bases at V and 0 bases at J, with 11 bases in the middle. The CDR3 contains 15 residues. Germline V gives CDR1 MNHNS, CDR2 SASEGT. DNA for the CDR3: TGTGCCAGCAGTGAGTCTGGGACTTCTAACTATGGCTACACCTTC. Its translation: CASSESGTSNYGYTF.

Here the CDR3 DNA reads TGTGCCAGCAGGTCGGGAGGGGCAGGTGGCTACACCTTC. Translated, it gives CASRSGGAGGYTF. The gene calls are TRBV7-2 and TRBJ1-2, with D possibly matching TRBD1 (5 bases). V was shortened by 6 bases and J by 7 bases, with 15 bases between the two germline ends. Germline V gene data show CDR1 as SGHTA and CDR2 as FQGNSA. The CDR3 is made up of 13 amino acids.

This clone has more than one count but fewer than ten. The V gene is TRBV7-9, the J gene TRBJ2-7; unclear D gene. The CDR3 has 12 amino acids. From germline, CDR1 is SEHNR and CDR2 FQNEAQ (reference sequence). The ends were cut back, 1 base at V and 2 bases at J, with 3 bases in the middle. The CDR3 DNA sequence: TGTGCCAGCAGCTTAGGGACCTACGAGCAGTACTTC. Its protein is CASSLGTYEQYF.

The chain combines TRBV7-8 with TRBJ1-5; D perhaps matches TRBD1 (5 bases). The ends were cut back, 3 bases at V and 0 bases at J, with 12 bases in the middle. In germline, CDR1 is SGHVS, CDR2 FQNEAQ. The CDR3 sequence is 16 residues long. CDR3 DNA sequence: TGTGCCAGCAGCTTCTCGGGGGGATATAGCAATCAGCCCCAGCATTTT. This translates into CASSFSGGYSNQPQHF. The full variable domain, completed using reference TRBV7-8 and TRBJ1-5, is GAGVSQSPRYKVAKRGQDVALRCDPISGHVSLFWYQQALGQGPEFLTYFQNEAQLDKSGLPSDRFFAERPEGSVSTLKIQRTQQEDSAVYLCASSFSGGYSNQPQHFGDGTRLSIL.

A single count supports this clone. CDR3 sequence: CASSLGSGGDEQYF. The CDR3, as DNA: TGCGCCAGCAGCTTGGGATCGGGAGGGGACGAGCAGTACTTC. This chain joins TRBV5-1 and TRBJ2-7; TRBD2 matches at 8 bases. Germline values: CDR1 SGHRS, CDR2 YFSETQ. The junction had 4 bases not matched to a gene; V was cut back by 0 bases and J by 5 bases. This CDR3 is built from 14 residues. The full variable domain, with the rest looked up from reference TRBV5-1 and TRBJ2-7, is KAGVTQTPRYLIKTRGQQVTLSCSPISGHRSVSWYQQTPGQGLQFLFEYFSETQRNKGNFPGRFSGRQFSNSRSEMNVSTLELGDSALYLCASSLGSGGDEQYFGPGTRLTVT.

The V call is TRBV19, the J call TRBJ1-3; 7 nucleotides align to TRBD1. The germline V gene has CDR1 LNHDA and CDR2 SQIVND (reference sequence). This CDR3 is built from 15 residues. The J segment lost 3 bases and the V segment lost 7 bases, leaving 9 bases of the junction unmatched. Here the CDR3 DNA reads TGTGCCAGTATCGTCCAGGGGGAGAGTGGAAACACCATATATTTT. Its translation is CASIVQGESGNTIYF. Based on the CDR3 plus reference TRBV19 and TRBJ1-3, the full variable domain is DGGITQSPKYLFRKEGQNVTLSCEQNLNHDAMYWYRQDPGQGLRLIYYSQIVNDFQKGDIAEGYSVSREKKESFPLTVTSAQKNPTAFYLCASIVQGESGNTIYFGEGSWLTVV.

The chain joins TRBV19 to TRBJ2-1; 7 bases map to TRBD2. This CDR3 contains 16 residues. Germline CDR1 reads LNHDA; CDR2 reads SQIVND (reference sequence). With V trimmed by 6 bases and J by 8 bases, 16 bases remained unmatched. This CDR3 is CASRPWTSEFVDEQFF. CDR3 nucleotide sequence: TGTGCCAGTAGGCCCTGGACTAGTGAGTTTGTGGATGAGCAGTTCTTC.

The chain is built from TRBV11-1 and TRBJ2-1; a weak D match, TRBD2 (6 bases). Looked up from germline, CDR1 is SGHAT and CDR2 is FQDESV (reference sequence). V lost 5 bases and J 4 bases, leaving 15 bases between the germline ends. The CDR3 is made up of 15 amino acids. Here the CDR3 reads CASSPGTVGYNEQFF. As DNA, the CDR3 is TGTGCCAGCAGCCCCGGGACTGTCGGATACAATGAGCAGTTCTTC.

The V call is TRBV5-4, the J call TRBJ2-1, with TRBD1 matching over 8 bases. The CDR3 covers 17 residues. Losses at the gene ends were 3 bases for V and 6 bases for J; bases not matched to a gene: 14. The germline V gene encodes CDR1 SGHNT and CDR2 YYREEE (reference sequence). The CDR3 loop is CASSSKHGQGYGNEQFF. As DNA, the CDR3 is TGTGCCAGCAGCTCGAAACACGGACAGGGATATGGCAATGAGCAGTTCTTC.

The chain uses TRBV19 and TRBJ1-1, with D unclear. The CDR3 runs to 12 residues. V lost 6 bases, J lost 0 bases, and 5 bases lay in between. CDR1 LNHDA and CDR2 SQIVND come from the germline V gene (reference sequence). CDR3 nucleotides: TGTGCCAGTAGGGAAGTGAACACTGAAGCTTTCTTT. Translated: CASREVNTEAFF.